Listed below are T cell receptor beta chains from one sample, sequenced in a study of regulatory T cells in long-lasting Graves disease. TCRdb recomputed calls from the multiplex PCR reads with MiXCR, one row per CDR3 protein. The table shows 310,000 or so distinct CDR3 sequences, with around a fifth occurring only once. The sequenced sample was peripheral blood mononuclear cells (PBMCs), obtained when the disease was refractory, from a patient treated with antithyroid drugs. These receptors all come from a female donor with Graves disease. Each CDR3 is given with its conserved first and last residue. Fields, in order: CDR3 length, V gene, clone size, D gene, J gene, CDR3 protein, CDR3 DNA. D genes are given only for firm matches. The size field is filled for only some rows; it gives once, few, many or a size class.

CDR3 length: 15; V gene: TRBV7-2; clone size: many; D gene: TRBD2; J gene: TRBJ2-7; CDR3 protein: CASSQIAGGTTEQYF; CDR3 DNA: TGTGCCAGCAGCCAAATAGCGGGAGGGACAACCGAGCAGTACTTC
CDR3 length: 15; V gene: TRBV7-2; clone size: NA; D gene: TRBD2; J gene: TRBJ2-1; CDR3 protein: CASSLAPTGGSEQFF; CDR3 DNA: TGTGCCAGCAGCTTAGCGCCGACGGGAGGGAGTGAGCAGTTCTTC
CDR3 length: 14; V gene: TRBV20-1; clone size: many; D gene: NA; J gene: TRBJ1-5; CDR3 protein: CSAIPVLEGQPQHF; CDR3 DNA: TGCAGTGCTATCCCCGTTTTGGAAGGTCAGCCCCAGCATTTT
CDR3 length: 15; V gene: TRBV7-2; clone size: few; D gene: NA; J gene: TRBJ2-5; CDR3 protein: CASSQARVGQETQYF; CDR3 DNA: TGTGCCAGCAGCCAAGCGAGGGTCGGTCAAGAGACCCAGTACTTC
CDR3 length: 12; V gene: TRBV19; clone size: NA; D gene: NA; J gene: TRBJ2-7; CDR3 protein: CASSTHREEQYF; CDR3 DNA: TGTGCCAGTAGTACCCACAGGGAGGAGCAGTACTTC
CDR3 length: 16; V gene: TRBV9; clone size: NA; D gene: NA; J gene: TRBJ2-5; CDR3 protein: CASSSEGGGFWETQYF; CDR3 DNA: TGTGCCAGCAGCTCGGAGGGGGGGGGATTCTGGGAGACCCAGTACTTC
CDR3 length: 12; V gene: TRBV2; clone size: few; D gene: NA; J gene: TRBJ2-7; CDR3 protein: CASNADSYEQYF; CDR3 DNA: TGTGCCAGCAATGCGGATTCCTACGAGCAGTACTTC
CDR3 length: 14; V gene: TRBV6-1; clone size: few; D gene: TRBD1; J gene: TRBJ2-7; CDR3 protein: CASSEVDRPYEQYF; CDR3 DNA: TGTGCCAGCAGTGAAGTGGACAGGCCCTACGAGCAGTACTTC
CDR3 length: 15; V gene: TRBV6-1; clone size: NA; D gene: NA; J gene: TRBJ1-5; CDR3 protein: CASSASRPPNQPQHF; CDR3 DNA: TGTGCCAGCAGTGCCTCCCGGCCTCCCAATCAGCCCCAGCATTTT
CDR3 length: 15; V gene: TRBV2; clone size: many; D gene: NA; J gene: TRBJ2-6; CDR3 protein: CASSEGLSGANVLTF; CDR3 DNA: TGTGCCAGCAGTGAGGGGCTGTCTGGGGCCAACGTCCTGACTTTC
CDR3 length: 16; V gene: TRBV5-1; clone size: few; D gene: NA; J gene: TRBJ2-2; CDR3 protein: CASSLFVGANTGELFF; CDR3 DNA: TGCGCCAGCAGCTTGTTTGTGGGAGCGAACACCGGGGAGCTGTTTTTT
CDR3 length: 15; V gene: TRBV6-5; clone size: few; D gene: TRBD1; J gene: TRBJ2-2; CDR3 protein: CASSYADRGTGELFF; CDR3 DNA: TGTGCCAGCAGTTACGCGGACAGGGGCACCGGGGAGCTGTTTTTT
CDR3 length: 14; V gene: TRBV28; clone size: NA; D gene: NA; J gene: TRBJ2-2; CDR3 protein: CASRKGGHTGELFF; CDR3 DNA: TGTGCCAGCAGAAAAGGGGGGCACACCGGGGAGCTGTTTTTT
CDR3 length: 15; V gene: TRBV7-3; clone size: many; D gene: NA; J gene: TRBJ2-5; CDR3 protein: CASSPYSTGQETQYF; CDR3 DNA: TGTGCCAGCAGCCCCTATAGTACAGGACAAGAGACCCAGTACTTC
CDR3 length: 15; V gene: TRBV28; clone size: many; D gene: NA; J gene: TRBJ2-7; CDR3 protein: CASSPSSGAFYEQYF; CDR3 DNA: TGTGCCAGCAGCCCGAGTAGCGGTGCATTCTACGAGCAGTACTTC